This TCR beta chain was identified in a study of low-dose radiotherapy and immunotherapy resistance in tumors. Overall study: Fractions of 0.5 Gy went to Cohort 1 every 2 weeks, totaling 6.5 Gy.

This CDR3 spans 17 amino acids. Trimming cost V 6 bases and J 4 bases; bases outside gene matches: 9. Germline loops: CDR1 SNHLY, CDR2 FYNNEI. Time point of the sample: after trial treatment. Sample treatment: LDRT plus nivolumab, ipilimumab, low-dose cyclophosphamide and aspirin (RACIN trial). It was nivolumab, ipilimumab, aspirin, low-dose cyclophosphamide and low-dose radiotherapy that donors received. With TRAV- and TRBV-specific primers, first-strand cDNA was made, covering the alpha and beta chains. For amplifying TCRs, the PCR ran for 20 to 25 cycles with Phusion, which was used together with a constant-region primer and the adapter on the V primers. In TCRdb, the reads were re-called with MiXCR into one record per CDR3 protein. The profile shows about 97,000 distinct CDR3 sequences, 20% of them singletons.

This receptor was identified in a male donor with prostate cancer. The chain couples TRBV2 to TRBJ2-2; 12 nucleotides agree with TRBD1. Sequencing used PBMCs, obtained after low-dose radiotherapy plus immunotherapy. The DNA for the CDR3 is TGTGCCAGCAGGTCCATCGGGACAGGGGGCATCACCGGGGAGCTGTTTTTT. Translated: CASRSIGTGGITGELFF.